Following are 9 T cell receptor beta chains from one sample sequenced in a study of beta chain features in type 1 diabetes. What was sequenced were expressed TCRB transcripts, since all of the isolated RNA had been reverse transcribed. Produced via immunoSEQ multiplex PCR; TCRdb's table is partial and in-frame only. The table lists about 220,000 clones, roughly 10% of them singletons. The sample was central memory CD4+ T cells from blood. Source of these receptors: a man aged 18 to 30 in good health.

This chain joins TRBV7-2 and TRBJ1-1; D is unresolved. Germline CDR1 reads SGHTA; CDR2 reads FQGNSA. V gave up 4 bases and J gave up 10 bases, with 13 bases separating them. The CDR3 length is 12 residues. The CDR3 region is CASSSLGRAAFF. CDR3 sequence (DNA): TGTGCCAGCAGCTCGTTGGGGAGGGCAGCTTTCTTT. The whole variable domain, remainder taken from reference TRBV7-2 and TRBJ1-1, is GAGVSQSPSNKVTEKGKDVELRCDPISGHTALYWYRQSLGQGLEFLIYFQGNSAPDKSGLPSDRFSAERTGGSVSTLTIQRTQQEDSAVYLCASSSLGRAAFFGQGTRLTVV.

Written as DNA, the CDR3 is TGTGCCAGCGGGAAGACAGGGACCACTGAAGCTTTCTTT. This codes for CASGKTGTTEAFF. V gene TRBV25-1 combines with J gene TRBJ1-1; 7 positions match TRBD1. The CDR3 runs 13 residues. With 8 bases clipped from V and 4 bases from J, the junction kept 7 bases outside the gene matches. Germline CDR1 reads MGHDK; CDR2 reads SYGVNS.

Ten or more counts support this clone. The chain uses TRBV25-1 and TRBJ1-2; D gene ambiguous. The length of the CDR3 is 15 residues. With 4 bases removed from V and 4 bases from J, the gap between germline ends came to 16 bases. Germline CDR1 is MGHDK and CDR2 is SYGVNS. This CDR3 is CASSVSGSHPYGYTF. In nucleotides, the CDR3 is TGTGCCAGCAGTGTATCCGGTAGCCATCCCTATGGCTACACCTTC.

The V gene is TRBV29-1, the J gene TRBJ2-2; 8 bases match TRBD1. Germline V gene lookup returns CDR1 SQVTM and CDR2 ANQGSEA. V shed 7 bases and J 2 bases; nucleotides not matched to a gene: 9. This CDR3 contains 15 residues. CDR3 region: CSARTGPTNTGELFF. CDR3 DNA: TGCAGCGCCCGGACAGGGCCAACAAACACCGGGGAGCTGTTTTTT.

In this sample, this clone turned up a few times. CDR3 DNA sequence: TGTGCCAGCAGCCCGAGAACTAGCGGGAGGCCCCTTGGTACGCAGTATTTT. Protein product: CASSPRTSGRPLGTQYF. This sequence joins TRBV7-2 and TRBJ2-3; 12 bases map to TRBD2. V lost 5 bases and J lost 8; bases outside the gene matches: 14. The CDR3 spans 17 residues. Germline V gene data show CDR1 as SGHTA and CDR2 as FQGNSA. The full variable domain, its missing parts supplied by reference TRBV7-2 and TRBJ2-3, is GAGVSQSPSNKVTEKGKDVELRCDPISGHTALYWYRQSLGQGLEFLIYFQGNSAPDKSGLPSDRFSAERTGGSVSTLTIQRTQQEDSAVYLCASSPRTSGRPLGTQYFGPGTRLTVL.

In its sample, this clone was seen many times. The J gene is TRBJ2-1, the V gene TRBV6-5; perhaps TRBD1 as D (5 bases). The CDR3 is made up of 15 amino acids. Trimming cost V 4 bases and J 4 bases, with 14 bases left between them. In germline, CDR1 is MNHEY, CDR2 SVGAGI. CDR3 DNA sequence: TGTGCCAGCAGTTTAAAGGACACTCGATACAATGAGCAGTTCTTC. Protein sequence: CASSLKDTRYNEQFF.

The rearrangement uses TRBV6-6 and TRBJ2-7; 7 bases fit TRBD1. The V gene end was trimmed by 6 bases and the J gene end by 1 base; junction bases not matched to a gene: 9. The germline V gene has CDR1 MNHNY and CDR2 SVGAGI (reference sequence). The CDR3 is made up of 15 amino acids. The CDR3 spells CASSWDSQISYEQYF. CDR3 nucleotides: TGTGCCAGCAGCTGGGACAGCCAGATTTCCTACGAGCAGTACTTC.

This clone was observed at least ten times. V is TRBV15 and J is TRBJ2-7; D gene unclear. CDR1 and CDR2 from the germline V gene are LNHNV and YYDKDF (reference sequence). This CDR3 is 13 amino acids long. Trimming cost V 1 base and J 4 bases, with 8 bases left between them. The CDR3 DNA reads TGTGCCACCAGCAGAGCGGTCAATTACGAGCAGTACTTC. Protein: CATSRAVNYEQYF.

This clone was seen a few times. The chain links TRBV9 to TRBJ2-5, with 9 positions matching TRBD1. J was trimmed by 0 bases and V by 2 bases; bases with no gene match: 5. The CDR3 contains 16 residues. Germline lookup yields CDR1 SGDLS and CDR2 YYNGEE. The CDR3 protein is CASSVTGTGYQETQYF. Here the CDR3 DNA reads TGTGCCAGCAGCGTCACCGGGACAGGGTACCAAGAGACCCAGTACTTC.